This passage covers 9 T cell receptor beta chains from one sample sequenced in a study of CD8 T cells in Susac syndrome. Random hexamers were used to reverse transcribe the RNA input (0.5 to 1 ug). TCRdb reprocessed the immunoSEQ multiplex PCR reads with MiXCR, giving one entry per CDR3 protein. Of about 300,000 distinct CDR3 sequences detected, almost 85% appear once; the ten largest clones hold 0.2% to 0.25%. The source material was CD8+ T cells from PBMCs. All receptors derive from a human donor with multiple sclerosis.

The chain is built from TRBV6-1 and TRBJ2-7; 7 bases line up with TRBD2. Per germline, CDR1 MNHNS and CDR2 SASEGT. Trimming removed 2 bases from V and 3 bases from J; junction bases left unmatched: 4. This CDR3 comprises 14 residues. CDR3 nucleotide sequence: TGTGCCAGCAGTGAACGGGACTACCACTACGAGCAGTACTTC. Residues: CASSERDYHYEQYF.

The chain joins TRBV7-8 to TRBJ2-1; D call uncertain. The germline V and J ends were trimmed by 1 base and 3 bases, with 13 bases remaining between them. Germline lookup yields CDR1 SGHVS and CDR2 FQNEAQ. The CDR3 is 16 residues long. CDR3 loop: CASSLEIGAFYNEQFF. The CDR3 DNA sequence: TGTGCCAGCAGCTTAGAGATAGGCGCGTTCTACAATGAGCAGTTCTTC.

Only one count was recorded for this clonotype. This chain links TRBV3-1 with TRBJ1-2, with TRBD1 identical over 7 bases. CDR3 size: 15 residues. J gave up 6 bases and V 0 bases, and 7 bases lay outside the gene matches. Germline V gene sequence: CDR1 LGHDT, CDR2 YNNKEL (reference sequence). The CDR3 nucleotides are TGTGCCAGCAGCCAAGACCGCCAGGGGGTTGATGGCTACACCTTC. As protein: CASSQDRQGVDGYTF.

V is TRBV20-1 and J is TRBJ2-3; 12 bases are a match to TRBD2. V was clipped by 6 bases and J by 4 bases; unmatched bases: 17. The CDR3 totals 18 residues. Germline V CDR1 and CDR2: DFQATT, SNEGSKA (reference sequence). Here the CDR3 DNA reads TGCAGTGCCCCGGGACTAGCGGGTGAACCTGAATTGGCAGATACGCAGTATTTT. Encoded protein: CSAPGLAGEPELADTQYF.

The chain has TRBV27 and TRBJ2-5; 9 bases align to TRBD2. This CDR3 contains 15 residues. In germline, CDR1 is MNHEY, CDR2 SMNVEV (reference sequence). V was pared by 1 base and J by 5 bases, with 5 bases of the junction left unmatched. In DNA, the CDR3 is TGTGCCAGCAGTTTATTGCGGGAGGGGAGGGAGACCCAGTACTTC. Protein product: CASSLLREGRETQYF.

The CDR3 DNA reads TGTGCCAGCAGTGTGGCAGGGGGGAACAATCAGCCCCAGCATTTT. This translates into CASSVAGGNNQPQHF. This sequence joins TRBV25-1 and TRBJ1-5, with 7 bases fitting TRBD1. V dropped 4 bases and J dropped 3; count of bases not matched to a gene: 6. From germline, CDR1 is MGHDK and CDR2 SYGVNS. This CDR3 is built from 15 residues. Drawing the rest from reference TRBV25-1 and TRBJ1-5, the complete variable domain is EADIYQTPRYLVIGTGKKITLECSQTMGHDKMYWYQQDPGMELHLIHYSYGVNSTEKGDLSSESTVSRIRTEHFPLTLESARPSHTSQYLCASSVAGGNNQPQHFGDGTRLSIL.

CDR3 DNA sequence: TGTGCCAGCAGCCAAGTCCGGGGGTCCGAGGAGACCCAGTACTTC. This gives the protein CASSQVRGSEETQYF. This chain uses TRBV14 with TRBJ2-5; maybe TRBD2 (6 bases). There are 15 residues in the CDR3. Germline CDR1 and CDR2: SGHDN and FVKESK. V lost 1 base, J lost 5 bases, and 14 bases lay in between.

The chain recombines TRBV7-9 with TRBJ1-4; possible D gene TRBD1, 6 bases. Trimming removed 2 bases at V and 8 bases at J, with 15 bases between. The germline gives CDR1 SEHNR, CDR2 FQNEAQ (reference sequence). The CDR3 length is 15 residues. This chain's CDR3 is CASSLRDKGEEKLFF. In DNA form, the CDR3 reads TGTGCCAGCAGCTTAAGGGACAAGGGGGAGGAAAAACTGTTTTTT.

The chain employs TRBV29-1 and TRBJ2-5, with a tentative D call TRBD1 (6 bases). Trimming removed 2 bases from V and 9 bases from J, with 13 bases in between. This CDR3 has 12 residues. The germline gives CDR1 SQVTM, CDR2 ANQGSEA. The CDR3 loop reads CSVENRDEAQYF. Here the CDR3 DNA reads TGCAGCGTTGAAAACAGGGATGAGGCCCAGTACTTC.